These T cell receptor beta chains were read from a single sample in a study of PD-L1 blockade in urothelial cancer. The assay was immunoSEQ multiplex PCR, and TCRdb's table has in-frame clones only and misses some. The sample includes some 20,000 clones, 85% to 90% of them seen just once. The sample consisted of PBMCs, taken around atezolizumab (anti-PD-L1) treatment. The receptors were sampled from a man in his fifties with urothelial cancer. CDR3s include the opening cysteine and the closing phenylalanine or tryptophan. D genes are given only for firm matches. Size is omitted from some rows. Given values are once, few, many or a class for expanded clones.

j_call clone_size v_call d_call cdr3_nt cdr3_aa
TRBJ2-1 - TRBV6-6 - TGTGCCAGCACCCTCCCTCAGCGGACGTACAATGAGCAGTTCTTC CASTLPQRTYNEQFF
TRBJ2-7 - TRBV29-1 - TGCAGCGTTGAACCCCAGGGTATTCACGAGCAGTACTTC CSVEPQGIHEQYF
TRBJ2-1 - TRBV14 - TGTGCCAGCAGCCTAAAATACAATGAGCAGTTCTTC CASSLKYNEQFF
TRBJ2-3 - TRBV9 TRBD2 TGTGCCAGCAGCGTAGCCCGCCCCCTAGCGGGGCTTACCACAGATACGCAGTATTTT CASSVARPLAGLTTDTQYF
TRBJ2-7 - TRBV29-1 - TGCAGCGCCCTGGTGGCAGGCCTCTACGAGCAGTACTTC CSALVAGLYEQYF
TRBJ1-1 - TRBV29-1 TRBD1 TGCAGCGTTTCTACAGGGGGCGTAGACACTGAAGCTTTCTTT CSVSTGGVDTEAFF
TRBJ2-1 - TRBV5-1 TRBD2 TGCGCCAGCAGCCCGATCCGCGCGGGGGGTAGCGATGAGCAGTTCTTC CASSPIRAGGSDEQFF
TRBJ2-1 - TRBV10-2 - TGCGCCAGCCTGGTAGCGTTGGATGAGCAGTTCTTC CASLVALDEQFF
TRBJ2-7 - TRBV5-3 - TGTGCCAGAAGCTTGTACCCCGCAGAATATTCTTACGAGCAGTACTTC CARSLYPAEYSYEQYF
TRBJ2-7 - TRBV19 TRBD1 TGTGCCAGTAGCCCTACGTCCCCCGGGACAGGAGCATACGAGCAGTACTTC CASSPTSPGTGAYEQYF
TRBJ1-3 - TRBV23-1 - TGCGCCAGCAGTCCCCCGACCCATCCGGAGACTGGAAACACCATATATTTT CASSPPTHPETGNTIYF
TRBJ2-1 - TRBV9 TRBD2 TGTGCCAGCAGCCTGACTAGCGGGAGGCTCACCTACAATGAGCAGTTCTTC CASSLTSGRLTYNEQFF
TRBJ1-3 - TRBV19 TRBD1 TGTGCCAGTTCCCGGACAGGGGCTGGAAACACCATATATTTT CASSRTGAGNTIYF
TRBJ2-1 - TRBV7-9 - TGTGCCAGCACCTCTGTTCGGAGCTCCTACAATGAGCAGTTCTTC CASTSVRSSYNEQFF
TRBJ2-1 - TRBV19 TRBD2 TGTGCCAGTAGTAGGCGGACTAGCGGGAGAGATGAGCAGTTCTTC CASSRRTSGRDEQFF
TRBJ1-1 - TRBV18 - TGTGCCAGCTCCCTGGGGCAGGGGAACACTGAAGCTTTCTTT CASSLGQGNTEAFF
TRBJ2-2 once TRBV11-2 - TGTGCCAGCAGCTCATCCGGGGAAACCGGGGAGCTGTTTTTT CASSSSGETGELFF
TRBJ1-1 - TRBV9 - TGTGCCAGCACCTCCGGACAGAGGAACACTGAAGCTTTCTTT CASTSGQRNTEAFF
TRBJ2-7 - TRBV4-1 TRBD2 TGCGCCAGCAGCCAAGTTACTAGCGGGACCTACGAGCAGTACTTC CASSQVTSGTYEQYF
TRBJ1-1 - TRBV19 - TGTGCCAGCAGGGTTGCGGTAGGGAACACTGAAGCTTTCTTT CASRVAVGNTEAFF
TRBJ1-5 - TRBV6-6 - TGTGCCAGCACCGGTAGCAGATCTCTAAATCAGCCCCAGCATTTT CASTGSRSLNQPQHF
TRBJ2-7 once TRBV27 - TGTGCCAGCAGACCACGACCGACAGATTCCTACGAGCAGTACTTC CASRPRPTDSYEQYF